This TCR beta chain was found in a study of cytomegalovirus exposure and HLA in healthy donors. Researchers ran the PCR with 60 Vbeta and 13 Jbeta primers. Using immunoSEQ multiplex PCR, the repertoire was profiled, and TCRdb retains in-frame clones only, with some absent. The sample consists of 100,000 to 120,000 clones, 13% to 15% of them appearing once. This clone was counted a few times. This CDR3 is 17 amino acids long. The V segment lost 1 base and the J segment 2 bases; nucleotides outside the gene matches: 4. Per the germline V gene, CDR1 is SGHTA and CDR2 is FQGNSA. This chain uses TRBV7-2 with TRBJ2-3; 12 bases align to TRBD2. The source of this sequence is a female donor in good health and CMV-seronegative. Sequenced sample: PBMCs. The CDR3 region is CASSLDLAGGSTDTQYF. The CDR3 DNA sequence: TGTGCCAGCAGCTTAGATCTAGCGGGGGGGTCCACAGATACGCAGTATTTT.